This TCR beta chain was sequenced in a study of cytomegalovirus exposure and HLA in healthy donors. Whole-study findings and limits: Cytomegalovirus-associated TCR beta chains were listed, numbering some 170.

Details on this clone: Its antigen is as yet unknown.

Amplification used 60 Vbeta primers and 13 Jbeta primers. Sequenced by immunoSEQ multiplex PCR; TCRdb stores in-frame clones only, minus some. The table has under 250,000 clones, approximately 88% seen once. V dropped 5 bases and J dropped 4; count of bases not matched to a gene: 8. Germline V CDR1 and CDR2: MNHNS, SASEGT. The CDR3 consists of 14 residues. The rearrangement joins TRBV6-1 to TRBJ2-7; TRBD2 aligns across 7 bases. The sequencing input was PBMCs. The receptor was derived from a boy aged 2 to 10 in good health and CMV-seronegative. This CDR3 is CASSSRSGTYEQYF. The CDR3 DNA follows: TGTGCCAGCAGTTCGCGGAGCGGGACTTACGAGCAGTACTTC.